These 31 T cell receptor beta chains were sequenced from one sample in a study of T-cell memory formation after mild COVID-19. TCRdb reanalysed the 5' RACE reads using MiXCR and keeps one entry per CDR3 protein. The table shows hundreds of thousands of distinct CDR3 sequences, with approximately 27% occurring only once. The source material was PBMCs or a T cell subset sorted from them (not recorded which). These receptors all come from an adult woman who had mild COVID-19 (a few samples of this study predate the infection). Cell type and time point are not known.

The chain joins TRBV12-3 or TRBV12-4 to TRBJ2-2; D gene ambiguous. The CDR3 contains 18 residues. V lost 5 bases and J lost 0, with 19 bases in between. The CDR3 bases are TGTGCCAGCAGTCTGACAAGGGTATTAGGCCCGAACACCGGGGAGCTGTTTTTT. Amino acid sequence: CASSLTRVLGPNTGELFF.

The rearrangement links TRBV27 to TRBJ2-6; TRBD1 agrees at 9 bases. CDR1 is MNHEY, CDR2 SMNVEV, per germline (reference sequence). The J segment lost 2 bases and the V segment lost 4 bases, leaving 3 bases of the junction unmatched. The CDR3 is made up of 16 amino acids. The CDR3: CASSSTGGAGANVLTF. The CDR3 DNA reads TGTGCCAGCAGTTCCACAGGGGGCGCTGGGGCCAACGTCCTGACTTTC. Supplemented by reference TRBV27 and TRBJ2-6, the full variable domain reads EAQVTQNPRYLITVTGKKLTVTCSQNMNHEYMSWYRQDPGLGLRQIYYSMNVEVTDKGDVPEGYKVSRKEKRNFPLILESPSPNQTSLYFCASSSTGGAGANVLTFGAGSRLTVL.

This clonotype was picked up a small number of times. The CDR3 DNA is TGTGCCCGGGGGGTTGGGTCCTACGAGCAGTACTTC. Translated: CARGVGSYEQYF. The chain recombines TRBV21-1 with TRBJ2-7; the D call in the table, TRBD1, was not verified against the DNA. TRBV21-1 is termed a pseudogene. The length of the CDR3 is 12 residues.

This clonotype was detected a few times. The CDR3, as DNA: TGCAGTGCTAACCGGCAAAGCTCCTACGAGCAGTACTTC. Encoded protein: CSANRQSSYEQYF. This chain joins TRBV20-1 and TRBJ2-7; no clear D. This CDR3 contains 13 residues. CDR1 is DFQATT and CDR2 is SNEGSKA in the germline V gene (reference sequence). The V end was cut by 4 bases, the J end by 0 bases, with 10 bases between.

In its sample, this clonotype was seen a few times. The V and J genes are TRBV29-1 and TRBJ2-6; no firm D call. This CDR3 is 17 amino acids long. The ends were cut back, 0 bases at V and 0 bases at J, with 12 bases in the middle. Germline values: CDR1 SQVTM, CDR2 ANQGSEA. CDR3 sequence reads: CSVEDRPRYSGANVLTF. The DNA for the CDR3 is TGCAGCGTTGAAGACCGCCCGCGTTACTCTGGGGCCAACGTCCTGACTTTC.

The chain recombines TRBV7-9 with TRBJ2-1, with 9 bases lining up with TRBD2. Unmatched junction bases numbered 10, after V lost 4 bases and J lost 3 bases. This CDR3 has 17 residues. The germline CDR1 and CDR2 sequences are SEHNR and FQNEAQ (reference sequence). The CDR3 here is CASSWSASGTGYNEQFF. The CDR3 DNA follows: TGTGCCAGCAGCTGGTCGGCTAGCGGGACGGGCTACAATGAGCAGTTCTTC. The complete variable domain, with remaining parts taken from reference TRBV7-9 and TRBJ2-1, reads DTGVSQNPRHKITKRGQNVTFRCDPISEHNRLYWYRQTLGQGPEFLTYFQNEAQLEKSRLLSDRFSAERPKGSFSTLEIQRTEQGDSAMYLCASSWSASGTGYNEQFFGPGTRLTVL.

This clonotype was counted a few times. The V call is TRBV29-1, the J call TRBJ1-2, with D perhaps TRBD1 (5 bases). CDR1 and CDR2 (germline): SQVTM, ANQGSEA. CDR3 size: 13 residues. Trimming removed 1 base from V and 2 bases from J, with 8 bases in between. The CDR3 DNA sequence: TGCAGCGTTGAAGGGGGCCTCAACTATGGCTACACCTTC. This translates into CSVEGGLNYGYTF.

This clonotype has only a few counts. The chain recombines TRBV10-3 with TRBJ2-3, with 10 positions matching TRBD1. The ends lost 3 bases at V and 4 bases at J; junction bases unmatched: 7. The CDR3 extends over 16 amino acids. Germline-derived CDR1 and CDR2 are ENHRY and SYGVKD. CDR3 protein: CAISEPGTGEPDTQYF. Written as DNA, the CDR3 is TGTGCCATCAGTGAACCCGGGACAGGGGAACCAGATACGCAGTATTTT.

The rearrangement uses TRBV29-1 and TRBJ2-2; D unresolved. The length of the CDR3 is 12 residues. The germline gives CDR1 SQVTM, CDR2 ANQGSEA. V was shortened by 2 bases and J by 5 bases, with 6 bases between the two germline ends. The CDR3 nucleotides are TGCAGCGTTGAATTAGAAACCGGGGAGCTGTTTTTT. This sequence encodes CSVELETGELFF.

This clonotype was detected a few times. V and J are TRBV6-2 or TRBV6-3 and TRBJ2-1; D is perhaps TRBD1 (5 bases). Germline CDR1 reads MNHEY; CDR2 reads SVGEGT. The CDR3 has 13 amino acids. V lost 10 bases and J 6 bases, leaving 16 bases between the germline ends. CDR3 loop: CATSSQGSNEQFF. The CDR3 nucleotides read TGTGCCACCTCCTCGCAGGGAAGCAATGAGCAGTTCTTC.

This clonotype has only a few counts. For the CDR3, the DNA is TGTGCCAGCAGACTTACAGGGGGGCGGATATACGAGCAGTACTTC. Amino acid sequence: CASRLTGGRIYEQYF. The rearrangement joins TRBV6-5 to TRBJ2-7, with 8 bases lining up with TRBD1. Germline V gene lookup returns CDR1 MNHEY and CDR2 SVGAGI. This CDR3 comprises 15 residues. V shed 6 bases, J shed 4 bases, and the junction held 11 bases outside the gene matches.

This clonotype has a handful of counts. This chain joins TRBV7-2 and TRBJ2-2; TRBD2 agrees at 8 bases. Germline trimming cut 5 bases from V and 4 bases from J; bases unmatched to any gene: 6. The CDR3 has 15 amino acids. Per germline, CDR1 SGHTA and CDR2 FQGNSA. CDR3 sequence reads: CASSTLGRATGELFF. The CDR3 DNA is TGTGCCAGCAGCACCCTCGGGAGGGCCACCGGGGAGCTGTTTTTT.

J is TRBJ2-2 and V is TRBV5-4; 8 positions match TRBD1. Losses at the gene ends were 6 bases for V and 2 bases for J; bases not matched to a gene: 6. CDR3 length: 15 amino acids. In germline, CDR1 is SGHNT, CDR2 YYREEE (reference sequence). CDR3 loop: CASTDGTGNTGELFF. CDR3 nucleotide sequence: TGTGCCAGCACCGATGGGACAGGTAACACCGGGGAGCTGTTTTTT. Full variable domain (outside the CDR3, taken from reference TRBV5-4 and TRBJ2-2): ETGVTQSPTHLIKTRGQQVTLRCSSQSGHNTVSWYQQALGQGPQFIFQYYREEENGRGNFPPRFSGLQFPNYSSELNVNALELDDSALYLCASTDGTGNTGELFFGEGSRLTVL.

There are a few counts of this clonotype. This chain uses TRBV12-3 or TRBV12-4 with TRBJ2-1; TRBD2 matches 8 bases. With V trimmed by 6 bases and J by 4 bases, 11 bases remained unmatched. CDR3 length: 16 amino acids. CDR3 amino acids: CASSVGPGLGYNEQFF. CDR3 DNA: TGTGCCAGCAGCGTAGGTCCGGGACTAGGGTACAATGAGCAGTTCTTC.

The chain recombines TRBV20-1 with TRBJ2-3; D is unresolved. The CDR3 spans 16 residues. The germline gives CDR1 DFQATT, CDR2 SNEGSKA (reference sequence). V lost 3 bases, J lost 0 bases, and 16 bases lay in between. The CDR3: CSASPRSGGSTDTQYF. Here the CDR3 DNA reads TGCAGTGCTAGTCCCAGATCAGGCGGTAGCACAGATACGCAGTATTTT.

For this clonotype: This clone may be a read error of a much larger clone one base away. A read error is likely, as this CDR3 ends without the conserved phenylalanine or tryptophan. The chain recombines TRBV4-1 with TRBJ2-7, with TRBD2 matching over 12 bases. CDR3 length: 14 amino acids. Germline loops: CDR1 MGHRA, CDR2 YSYEKL. J was trimmed by 4 bases and V by 5 bases; bases with no gene match: 3. The CDR3 bases are TGCGCCAGCAGCAGACTAGCGGGGGATTACGAGCAGTACCTC. Amino acid sequence: CASSRLAGDYEQYL.

This clonotype was detected only a few times. The chain joins TRBV7-9 to TRBJ2-7, with 7 bases that match TRBD2. Germline CDR1 is SEHNR and CDR2 is FQNEAQ (reference sequence). V shed 6 bases and J 6 bases; nucleotides not matched to a gene: 11. The CDR3 sequence is 14 residues long. In DNA, the CDR3 is TGTGCCAGCAGTCCCCGGGAGGACTATCTCGAGCAGTACTTC. This sequence encodes CASSPREDYLEQYF.

This clonotype has only a few counts. CDR3: CASSIAGGPVRETQYF. CDR3 DNA sequence: TGTGCCAGCAGTATAGCGGGAGGGCCAGTCCGTGAGACCCAGTACTTC. This chain uses TRBV25-1 with TRBJ2-5, with TRBD2 identical over 11 bases. The germline V gene encodes CDR1 MGHDK and CDR2 SYGVNS. V shed 5 bases, J shed 5 bases, and the junction held 10 bases outside the gene matches. The CDR3 extends over 16 amino acids. The full variable domain, completed using reference TRBV25-1 and TRBJ2-5, is EADIYQTPRYLVIGTGKKITLECSQTMGHDKMYWYQQDPGMELHLIHYSYGVNSTEKGDLSSESTVSRIRTEHFPLTLESARPSHTSQYLCASSIAGGPVRETQYFGPGTRLLVL.

The V gene is TRBV10-2, the J gene TRBJ1-1; 8 bases match TRBD1. V dropped 4 bases and J dropped 4; count of bases not matched to a gene: 5. The CDR3 contains 14 residues. Per the germline V gene, CDR1 is WSHSY and CDR2 is SAAADI. Written as DNA, the CDR3 is TGCGCCAGCAGTGCTGTTACAGGGGGCACTGAAGCTTTCTTT. Translating it yields CASSAVTGGTEAFF.

The V and J genes are TRBV24-1 and TRBJ1-5; D call uncertain. The germline V gene encodes CDR1 KGHDR and CDR2 SFDVKD. The CDR3 extends over 14 amino acids. V lost 4 bases, J lost 1 base, and 7 bases lay in between. The CDR3 loop reads CATSEEDSNQPQHF. In DNA form, the CDR3 reads TGTGCCACCAGTGAGGAGGACAGCAATCAGCCCCAGCATTTT.

The gene calls are TRBV12-3 or TRBV12-4 and TRBJ2-1; TRBD1 agrees at 10 bases. The V segment lost 7 bases and the J segment 7 bases; nucleotides outside the gene matches: 13. This CDR3 has 16 amino acids. CDR3 DNA sequence: TGTGCCAGCACCAACACGGGACAGGGGAAATGGAATGAGCAGTTCTTC. This gives the protein CASTNTGQGKWNEQFF.

In this sample, this clonotype turned up a few times. The V gene is TRBV7-9, the J gene TRBJ2-7; possible D gene TRBD1, 6 bases. Trimming removed 6 bases from V and 2 bases from J, with 17 bases in between. The CDR3 has 15 amino acids. Germline V CDR1 and CDR2: SEHNR, FQNEAQ (reference sequence). This CDR3 is CASRPQGQGTYEQYF. In DNA form, the CDR3 reads TGTGCCAGCAGACCGCAGGGGCAGGGAACCTACGAGCAGTACTTC.

The V gene is TRBV7-9, the J gene TRBJ1-2; D is unresolved. Trimming pared 2 bases from V and 2 bases from J, leaving 12 bases between. CDR3 size: 15 residues. The germline CDR1 and CDR2 sequences are SEHNR and FQNEAQ (reference sequence). The chain's CDR3 is CASSLLGLSNYGYTF. The DNA of the CDR3 is TGTGCCAGCAGCTTATTAGGCCTCTCCAACTATGGCTACACCTTC.

This clonotype was detected a few times. The chain couples TRBV12-3 or TRBV12-4 to TRBJ2-3, with a tentative D call TRBD1 (5 bases). Trimming pared 2 bases from V and 5 bases from J, leaving 11 bases between. The CDR3 runs to 14 residues. CDR3: CASSLRQGGDTQYF. The DNA for the CDR3 is TGTGCCAGCAGTTTAAGGCAGGGTGGAGATACGCAGTATTTT.

The chain combines TRBV7-6 with TRBJ1-1; TRBD1 is a possible D gene (6 bases). The length of the CDR3 is 16 residues. Germline V gene data show CDR1 as SGHVS and CDR2 as FNYEAQ. Between the trimmed V and J ends, which lost 5 bases and 3 bases, there was a span of 19 bases. The DNA for the CDR3 is TGTGCCAGCAGCCCGGACGGGACACTGGAACACACTGAAGCTTTCTTT. It specifies CASSPDGTLEHTEAFF.

This clonotype was observed a few times. V and J are TRBV15 and TRBJ1-5; weak D call: TRBD1 (5 bases). The V gene lost 5 bases and the J gene lost 10 bases, with 12 bases spanning the gap. Germline V gene lookup returns CDR1 LNHNV and CDR2 YYDKDF (reference sequence). This CDR3 spans 12 amino acids. Written as DNA, the CDR3 is TGTGCCACCAGCGAGGGGAGTAAACCCCAGCATTTT. As protein: CATSEGSKPQHF.

This clonotype occurred a few times. The chain is built from TRBV4-2 and TRBJ2-5, with a possible D match to TRBD2 (6 bases). Germline CDR1 and CDR2: LGHNA and YNFKEQ. Trimming stripped 4 bases from V and 5 bases from J, with 14 bases between. The CDR3 spans 14 residues. The CDR3: CASSRGLTAETQYF. The CDR3 DNA reads TGTGCCAGCAGCCGCGGACTAACGGCCGAGACCCAGTACTTC.

This clonotype was recorded a few times. The chain has TRBV10-3 and TRBJ2-2; TRBD1 matches 9 bases. The CDR3 runs to 16 residues. Looked up from germline, CDR1 is ENHRY and CDR2 is SYGVKD. With 6 bases clipped from V and 2 bases from J, the junction kept 7 bases outside the gene matches. CDR3: CAISSSGQGNTGELFF. DNA of the CDR3: TGTGCCATCAGCTCATCGGGACAGGGAAACACCGGGGAGCTGTTTTTT.

This clonotype was seen ten or more times. The chain combines TRBV27 with TRBJ2-7; possibly TRBD1 for D (5 bases). V was trimmed by 3 bases and J by 2 bases, leaving 8 bases between them. CDR1 and CDR2 (germline): MNHEY, SMNVEV (reference sequence). The CDR3 covers 13 residues. The CDR3 here is CASSLTRAYEQYF. DNA of the CDR3: TGTGCCAGCAGTTTGACCAGGGCCTACGAGCAGTACTTC.

Many counts were recorded for this clonotype. The gene calls are TRBV11-2 and TRBJ1-2; D is unclear. Germline V gives CDR1 SGHAT, CDR2 FQNNGV. The CDR3 has 14 residues. Trimming stripped 2 bases from V and 0 bases from J, with 7 bases between. The CDR3 DNA is TGTGCCAGCAGCTTAACCAGGACTAACTATGGCTACACCTTC. Encoded protein: CASSLTRTNYGYTF.

The V and J genes are TRBV18 and TRBJ1-5; D is possibly TRBD1 (5 bases). This CDR3 comprises 13 residues. CDR1 and CDR2 (germline): KGHSH, LQKENI. V was shortened by 2 bases and J by 5 bases, with 7 bases between the two germline ends. CDR3 coding DNA: TGTGCCAGCTCACCAGGGACCGATCAGCCCCAGCATTTT. Translation: CASSPGTDQPQHF. The variable domain in full, with the rest retrieved from reference TRBV18 and TRBJ1-5, is NAGVMQNPRHLVRRRGQEARLRCSPMKGHSHVYWYRQLPEEGLKFMVYLQKENIIDESGMPKERFSAEFPKEGPSILRIQQVVRGDSAAYFCASSPGTDQPQHFGDGTRLSIL.